The 18 T cell receptor beta chains listed next were all sequenced from one sample in a study of cytomegalovirus exposure and HLA in healthy donors. Primers: 60 Vbeta forward and 13 Jbeta reverse. Profiling relied on immunoSEQ multiplex PCR, and the TCRdb table lists in-frame clones only, not all of them. The table records 130,000 to 150,000 clones, roughly three quarters of them present only once. The sequencing sample was made of PBMCs. These receptors came from a female donor in good health and CMV-seronegative.

J is TRBJ2-1 and V is TRBV7-9; 13 bases line up with TRBD2. Germline V gives CDR1 SEHNR, CDR2 FQNEAQ (reference sequence). The J segment lost 9 bases and the V segment lost 1 base, leaving 15 bases of the junction unmatched. The CDR3 runs to 19 residues. The CDR3 region is CASSLGGLAGQRPSGEQFF. The CDR3 coding sequence is TGTGCCAGCAGCTTAGGGGGACTAGCGGGACAGAGACCCTCAGGTGAGCAGTTCTTC.

CDR3 DNA: TGTGCCAGCGGATCGGGGGGGATACAGACTAACTATGGCTACACCTTC. Protein sequence: CASGSGGIQTNYGYTF. The V and J genes are TRBV7-2 and TRBJ1-2; D might be TRBD1 (5 bases). V was shortened by 8 bases and J by 0 bases, with 19 bases between the two germline ends. The germline gives CDR1 SGHTA, CDR2 FQGNSA. The CDR3 loop spans 16 amino acids.

The rearrangement links TRBV5-1 to TRBJ2-3; 8 bases line up with TRBD2. The CDR3 extends over 15 amino acids. The germline CDR1 and CDR2 sequences are SGHRS and YFSETQ. V dropped 7 bases and J dropped 0; count of bases not matched to a gene: 7. The CDR3 DNA reads TGCGCCAGCCGCAGGGCTAGCGGGAGCACAGATACGCAGTATTTT. This gives the protein CASRRASGSTDTQYF. The full variable domain, in which reference TRBV5-1 and TRBJ2-3 provide the parts outside the CDR3, is KAGVTQTPRYLIKTRGQQVTLSCSPISGHRSVSWYQQTPGQGLQFLFEYFSETQRNKGNFPGRFSGRQFSNSRSEMNVSTLELGDSALYLCASRRASGSTDTQYFGPGTRLTVL.

The CDR3 loop reads CASSLTGKGLGNTIYF. The DNA for the CDR3 is TGCGCCAGCAGCTTGACGGGGAAGGGCCTTGGAAACACCATATATTTT. The chain links TRBV5-1 to TRBJ1-3; D remains ambiguous. This CDR3 has 16 residues. Trimming took 1 base from V and 3 from J, leaving 14 bases between them. Germline V CDR1 and CDR2: SGHRS, YFSETQ. Using reference TRBV5-1 and TRBJ1-3 for the parts outside the CDR3, the full variable domain is KAGVTQTPRYLIKTRGQQVTLSCSPISGHRSVSWYQQTPGQGLQFLFEYFSETQRNKGNFPGRFSGRQFSNSRSEMNVSTLELGDSALYLCASSLTGKGLGNTIYFGEGSWLTVV.

The chain carries TRBV28 and TRBJ2-7; possibly TRBD1 for D (6 bases). Per germline, CDR1 MDHEN and CDR2 SYDVKM. The V end lost 7 bases, the J end lost 3 bases, and 16 bases lay between the germline ends. The CDR3 covers 14 residues. This chain's CDR3 is CASMDSQKLYEQYF. DNA for the CDR3: TGTGCCAGCATGGACAGTCAGAAACTCTACGAGCAGTACTTC.

As for this clone: One end of the junction does not line up with germline, which may come from a read error. V and J are TRBV5-1 and TRBJ2-1; 9 nucleotides agree with TRBD2. The CDR3 contains 15 residues. Per germline, CDR1 SGHRS and CDR2 YFSETQ. The CDR3 DNA reads TGCGCCAGCAGTTTGGCTAGCGGGGTATACAATGAGCAGTTCTTC. It translates to CASSLASGVYNEQFF.

The chain links TRBV7-9 to TRBJ1-1; TRBD1 agrees at 8 bases. The CDR3 loop spans 16 amino acids. V was pared by 1 base and J by 4 bases, with 8 bases of the junction left unmatched. Germline V CDR1 and CDR2: SEHNR, FQNEAQ (reference sequence). The CDR3: CASSLVQGAGSTEAFF. Written as DNA, the CDR3 is TGTGCCAGCAGCTTAGTCCAGGGGGCGGGGAGCACTGAAGCTTTCTTT. Using reference TRBV7-9 and TRBJ1-1 for the parts outside the CDR3, the full variable domain is DTGVSQNPRHKITKRGQNVTFRCDPISEHNRLYWYRQTLGQGPEFLTYFQNEAQLEKSRLLSDRFSAERPKGSFSTLEIQRTEQGDSAMYLCASSLVQGAGSTEAFFGQGTRLTVV.

The chain joins TRBV6-1 to TRBJ2-7; TRBD2 matches 7 bases. V lost 0 bases, J lost 0 bases, and 5 bases stayed unmatched. Germline CDR1 and CDR2: MNHNS and SASEGT. The CDR3 runs 16 residues. The CDR3 DNA sequence: TGTGCCAGCAGTGAAGCGAGCGGGATCCCCTCCTACGAGCAGTACTTC. It yields the protein CASSEASGIPSYEQYF.

This clone was picked up one time. The chain recombines TRBV13 with TRBJ1-2; the D is unclear. V was trimmed by 3 bases and J by 7 bases, leaving 15 bases between them. The CDR3 spans 14 residues. CDR1 and CDR2 from the germline V gene are PRHDT and FYEKMQ (reference sequence). The CDR3, as DNA: TGTGCCAGCAGCTTCCGCCAGCAGCTAGGTGGCTACACCTTC. This encodes CASSFRQQLGGYTF.

The chain has TRBV27 and TRBJ2-7; D ambiguous. This CDR3 contains 16 residues. V was pared by 5 bases and J by 2 bases, with 19 bases between. CDR1 is MNHEY, CDR2 SMNVEV, per germline (reference sequence). CDR3 residues: CASSASIGEEAYEQYF. The CDR3, as DNA: TGTGCCAGCAGTGCCTCCATTGGCGAGGAAGCCTACGAGCAGTACTTC.

The chain couples TRBV2 to TRBJ1-1; 11 nucleotides align to TRBD1. In germline, CDR1 is SNHLY, CDR2 FYNNEI. The CDR3 is made up of 19 amino acids. V shed 7 bases, J shed 4 bases, and the junction held 20 bases outside the gene matches. The CDR3 spells CASTSFLPGQGEEGTEAFF. The CDR3 DNA is TGTGCCAGCACCAGTTTCTTGCCGGGACAGGGGGAGGAAGGCACTGAAGCTTTCTTT.

The chain combines TRBV15 with TRBJ1-6, with D tentatively TRBD1 (6 bases). Deletions cut 0 bases from V and 5 bases from J, with 8 bases between. CDR3 length: 15 amino acids. From germline, CDR1 is LNHNV and CDR2 YYDKDF (reference sequence). The CDR3 protein is CATSRDRGHNSPLHF. The CDR3 nucleotides are TGTGCCACCAGCAGAGACAGGGGCCATAATTCACCCCTCCACTTT.

This clone has a handful of counts. The chain carries TRBV19 and TRBJ2-7, with 10 bases identical to TRBD1. V lost 5 bases and J lost 4; bases outside the gene matches: 8. The germline CDR1 and CDR2 sequences are LNHDA and SQIVND (reference sequence). This CDR3 spans 15 amino acids. In DNA form, the CDR3 reads TGTGCCAGTAGTCAACTCGGACAGGGGGGGTACGAGCAGTACTTC. This codes for CASSQLGQGGYEQYF.

The chain couples TRBV5-4 to TRBJ2-7, with 7 nucleotides matching TRBD1. The CDR3 extends over 15 amino acids. CDR1 is SGHNT, CDR2 YYREEE, per germline (reference sequence). Germline trimming cut 4 bases from V and 0 bases from J; bases unmatched to any gene: 7. The CDR3 sequence: CASSEGTASSYEQYF. Written as DNA, the CDR3 is TGTGCCAGCAGCGAGGGGACAGCAAGCTCCTACGAGCAGTACTTC.

V is TRBV28 and J is TRBJ1-2, with 9 bases fitting TRBD1. Germline CDR1 and CDR2: MDHEN and SYDVKM. V shed 7 bases and J 6 bases; nucleotides not matched to a gene: 9. The CDR3 length is 14 residues. CDR3 protein: CASNWDRVRDGYTF. CDR3 nucleotides: TGTGCCAGCAACTGGGACAGGGTGAGGGATGGCTACACCTTC.

The chain recombines TRBV2 with TRBJ2-6, with a possible D match to TRBD2 (5 bases). Germline CDR1 is SNHLY and CDR2 is FYNNEI. Between the trimmed V and J ends, which lost 2 bases and 1 base, there was a span of 6 bases. The CDR3 runs to 15 residues. The CDR3 is CASSETGSGANVLTF. CDR3 nucleotides: TGTGCCAGCAGTGAAACGGGATCTGGGGCCAACGTCCTGACTTTC.

This chain uses TRBV11-3 with TRBJ2-5; D might be TRBD1 (5 bases). V gave up 1 base and J gave up 5 bases, with 8 bases separating them. The germline V gene has CDR1 SGHNT and CDR2 YENEEA. The CDR3 is 13 amino acids. CDR3 in DNA: TGTGCCAGCAGCTTAGGATCAGGGGAGACCCAGTACTTC. This codes for CASSLGSGETQYF. The full variable domain, in which reference TRBV11-3 and TRBJ2-5 provide the parts outside the CDR3, is EAGVVQSPRYKIIEKKQPVAFWCNPISGHNTLYWYLQNLGQGPELLIRYENEEAVDDSQLPKDRFSAERLKGVDSTLKIQPAELGDSAVYLCASSLGSGETQYFGPGTRLLVL.

The chain uses TRBV6-1 and TRBJ2-3; 9 bases line up with TRBD1. V shed 1 base and J 3 bases; nucleotides not matched to a gene: 2. Germline V gives CDR1 MNHNS, CDR2 SASEGT. The CDR3 sequence is 15 residues long. CDR3 amino acids: CASSEGTGDTDTQYF. The CDR3 nucleotides are TGTGCCAGCAGTGAAGGGACAGGGGATACAGATACGCAGTATTTT.